This T cell receptor (beta chain) was sequenced in a study of early stage breast cancer tumors. Study-level findings and limits: Blood repertoires resembled normal breast more than tumor.

Trimming took 4 bases from V and 7 from J, leaving 17 bases between them. Germline CDR1 LGHNA, CDR2 YNFKEQ. CDR3 length: 15 amino acids. As regards this clone: No antigen is known for it.

Sequencing was performed with immunoSEQ multiplex PCR; in TCRdb, only in-frame clones are kept and a portion is missing. The profile shows 20,000 to 25,000 clones, more than 75% of them singletons. The specimen was blood. The clonotype comes from a person between 55 and 69 years old with breast cancer. This rearrangement joins TRBV4-2 to TRBJ2-1; D possibly corresponds to TRBD1 (5 bases). The CDR3 region is CASSPPADSRNEQFF. CDR3 bases: TGTGCCAGCAGCCCCCCGGCAGACAGCCGGAATGAGCAGTTCTTC.